The rows below give T cell receptor beta chains drawn from one sample of a study of shared clonotypes between healthy human individuals. TCRdb's copy holds only in-frame clones and misses some; the assay was immunoSEQ multiplex PCR. The sample records about 2.4 million clones, under 95% being singletons. What was sequenced was naive CD4+ T cells from PBMCs. These receptors all come from a man younger than 30 in good health. Some clones in this sample may be carry-over from other donors' samples. Both conserved end residues are part of each CDR3. D genes are given only for firm matches. Size is omitted from some rows. Given values are once, few, many or a class for expanded clones.

TRBV7-6,TRBD2,.,TRBJ2-3,TGTGCCAGCAGCGTCCTAGCGGGATTAAGCACAGATACGCAGTATTTT,CASSVLAGLSTDTQYF
TRBV29-1,.,.,TRBJ2-4,TGCAGCGGTATACAAGCGGTGCTGGGCAAAAACATTCAGTACTTC,CSGIQAVLGKNIQYF
TRBV2,.,.,TRBJ2-3,TGTGCCAGCAGTGAAGCGCTTTTACAAAGGGGCGATACGCAGTATTTT,CASSEALLQRGDTQYF
TRBV2,TRBD2,.,TRBJ2-7,TGTGCCAGCAGTAAGCGGGGGGAGCCAGTTTCCTTC,CASSKRGEPVSF
TRBV5-1,.,.,TRBJ2-4,TGCGCCAGCAGCATCTCAGGGGATGGTAATTCCAAAAACATTCAGTACTTC,CASSISGDGNSKNIQYF
TRBV11-3,.,.,TRBJ1-1,TGTGCCAGCAGCCCCCGGGGGGCAAGCACTGAAGCTTTCTTT,CASSPRGASTEAFF
TRBV9,TRBD2,once,TRBJ2-7,TGTGCCAGCAGCGCGGGGGGGACGAGCTCCTACGAGCAGTACTTC,CASSAGGTSSYEQYF
TRBV25-1,.,.,TRBJ1-1,TGTGCCAGCAGTGAATCGGGCAGGGGTGCGCACACTGAAGCTTTCTTT,CASSESGRGAHTEAFF
TRBV7-8,.,.,TRBJ1-2,TGTGCCAGCAGCTTAGGAAGTGGTTCTATTGGCTACACCTTC,CASSLGSGSIGYTF
TRBV28,TRBD1,.,TRBJ1-4,TGTGCCAGCAGTGGACAGGGGGCTGGGGAAAAACTGTTTTTT,CASSGQGAGEKLFF
TRBV6-6,TRBD1,.,TRBJ2-7,TGTGCCAGCAACAGGGGTTTCTCCTACGAGCAGTACTTC,CASNRGFSYEQYF
TRBV19,.,.,TRBJ2-3,TGTGCCAGTAGTGGAGACGCGCTGGATACGCAGTATTTT,CASSGDALDTQYF
TRBV5-1,TRBD1,.,TRBJ1-1,TGCGCCAGCAGCCCGGACAGGGGGAAAGCTTTCTTT,CASSPDRGKAFF
TRBV11-2,TRBD1,once,TRBJ1-1,TGTGCCAGCAGCTTCACCCTACAGGGGCGCACTGAAGCTTTCTTT,CASSFTLQGRTEAFF
TRBV19,.,.,TRBJ1-2,TGTGCCAGTAGTCAACGGGTGGATGGCTACACCTTC,CASSQRVDGYTF
TRBV28,TRBD1,few,TRBJ1-2,TGTGCCAGCAGTTCCCAGGGGGTTAGTGGCTACACCTTC,CASSSQGVSGYTF
TRBV11-2,TRBD1,.,TRBJ2-2,TGTGCCAGCAGCCCCCTCGCAGGGGGCATGAGCACCGGGGAGCTGTTTTTT,CASSPLAGGMSTGELFF
TRBV14,.,.,TRBJ1-1,TGTGCCAGCAGCCAAGGAGTGCAGTTCGCAGCTTTCTTT,CASSQGVQFAAFF
TRBV11-3,.,.,TRBJ2-2,TGTGCCAGCAGCCTTGGATTCGGGGAGCTGTTTTTT,CASSLGFGELFF
TRBV10-3,TRBD2,.,TRBJ2-1,TGTGCCATCAGTGAAGGGTCTAGCGGGAGCCACAATGAGCAGTTCTTC,CAISEGSSGSHNEQFF
TRBV11-2,TRBD1,.,TRBJ1-3,TGTGCCAGCAGCTTAGGGGGACAGAGATCTGGAAACACCATATATTTT,CASSLGGQRSGNTIYF
TRBV6-1,.,.,TRBJ2-7,TGTGCCAGCAGTGGAGGCCCCACTTCCGAGCAGTACTTC,CASSGGPTSEQYF
TRBV4-1,.,few,TRBJ1-1,TGCGCCAGCAGCCAAAAATTAACAGGTCCGTCCGAGGAAGCTTTCTTT,CASSQKLTGPSEEAFF
TRBV5-6,TRBD2,.,TRBJ2-3,TGTGCCAGCAGCCCACAGCCGGGACTAGGAGGCACAGATACGCAGTATTTT,CASSPQPGLGGTDTQYF
TRBV6-5,TRBD1,.,TRBJ2-7,TGTGCCAGCAGTTACCTCCCGGGACAGGGTCCCCTCGAGCAGTACTTC,CASSYLPGQGPLEQYF
TRBV11-2,.,.,TRBJ1-4,TGTGCCAGCAGCTTATTTCGACGGGGGAATGAAAAACTGTTTTTT,CASSLFRRGNEKLFF
TRBV6-5,.,.,TRBJ2-7,TGTGCCAGCAGTGAAGGGAGAACCGGGACCTCCAGTTTC,CASSEGRTGTSSF
TRBV27,.,.,TRBJ2-7,TGTGCCAGCAGTTTCACGTTAAGGGGAGAGCAGTACTTC,CASSFTLRGEQYF
TRBV4-1,TRBD1,.,TRBJ1-1,TGCGCCAGCAGCCCCTACTATACAGGGGATGCCACTGAAGCTTTCTTT,CASSPYYTGDATEAFF
TRBV29-1,.,.,TRBJ2-3,TGCAGCGTTGAACGGCCCGCTGATACGCAGTATTTT,CSVERPADTQYF
TRBV6-1,.,.,TRBJ1-4,TGTGCCAGCAGTAGCAGGGTTAATGAAAAACTGTTTTTT,CASSSRVNEKLFF
TRBV2,.,.,TRBJ1-2,TGTGCCAGCAGTGTGGCAGGGGAAGCTGGCTACACCTTC,CASSVAGEAGYTF
TRBV6-5,.,.,TRBJ2-7,TGTGCCAGCAGTTACCTCCAGAGCCCCGTCTACGAGCAGTACTTC,CASSYLQSPVYEQYF
TRBV28,.,once,TRBJ1-6,TGTGCCAGCGGCGACACCAGCTCCTATAATTCACCCCTCCACTTT,CASGDTSSYNSPLHF
TRBV10-3,.,.,TRBJ1-5,TGTGCCATCAGTGAAATGTCGGGGGCAAGCAATCAGCCCCAGCATTTT,CAISEMSGASNQPQHF
TRBV5-1,.,.,TRBJ2-2,TGCGCCAGCAGCACCGCGAACACTGGAACCGGGGAGCTGTTTTTT,CASSTANTGTGELFF
TRBV4-1,TRBD1,.,TRBJ1-2,TGCGCCAGCAGCCAAGCCCCGTCGGACAGGGGGCTAGGCTACACCTTC,CASSQAPSDRGLGYTF
TRBV4-3,.,.,TRBJ1-2,TGCGCCAGCAGCCAAGGGTCCTGGGGTGGCTACACCTTC,CASSQGSWGGYTF
TRBV5-1,.,.,TRBJ1-3,TGCGCCAGCAGCCAAGCGGACACCATATATTTT,CASSQADTIYF
TRBV9,.,.,TRBJ2-5,TGTGCCAGCAGCGTAGCTTTGAGCGGGGAGACCCAGTACTTC,CASSVALSGETQYF
TRBV7-3,.,.,TRBJ2-5,TGTGCCAGCAGCTTAAGGGGGGAAGAGACCCAGTACTTC,CASSLRGEETQYF
TRBV2,TRBD1,.,TRBJ1-4,TGTGCCAGCAGACAGGGGGTTAATGAAAAACTGTTTTTT,CASRQGVNEKLFF
TRBV6-1,.,once,TRBJ2-1,TGTGCCAGGGAGAGGGCCGAGGACTACAATGAGCAGTTCTTC,CARERAEDYNEQFF
TRBV5-1,.,.,TRBJ2-1,TGCGCCAGCAGACTGGACTTATACAATGAGCAGTTCTTC,CASRLDLYNEQFF
TRBV7-3,.,.,TRBJ2-1,TGTGCCAGCAGCTTAATGCAGGACTACAATGAGCAGTTCTTC,CASSLMQDYNEQFF
TRBV25-1,.,.,TRBJ2-5,TGTGCCAGCAGCCAGACGGTTTGGGCAGGGCAAGAGACCCAGTACTTC,CASSQTVWAGQETQYF
TRBV10-2,.,.,TRBJ2-7,TGCGCCAGCAGTGAGCCGAATCTATTGGGCTCCTACGAGCAGTACTTC,CASSEPNLLGSYEQYF
TRBV28,.,.,TRBJ1-5,TGTGCCAGCAGTGCAGGGATCAATCAGCCCCAGCATTTT,CASSAGINQPQHF
TRBV28,TRBD1,.,TRBJ1-1,TGTGCCAGCAGTCCAACGACCGACAGGGGGCAAGAAGCTTTCTTT,CASSPTTDRGQEAFF
TRBV27,.,once,TRBJ1-1,TGTGCCAGCAAGCTCGGACAGACCAACACTGAAGCTTTCTTT,CASKLGQTNTEAFF